This TCR beta chain was sequenced in a study of cytomegalovirus exposure and HLA in healthy donors. Study summary: An earlier analysis identified 110 million or so unique TCR beta sequences in approximately 190 million T cells. Study results and limitations: Productive rates of about 90% or about 30% were seen for most TCR beta V segments in an earlier analysis.

Note on this clone: Its specificity is not known.

Primers included in the PCR were 60 Vbeta and 13 Jbeta primers. Assay used: immunoSEQ multiplex PCR; TCRdb lists only in-frame clones, some missing. The sample includes 200,000 to 250,000 clones, around four fifths of them seen just once. The CDR3 runs 16 residues. The ends lost 10 bases at V and 2 bases at J; junction bases unmatched: 15. Germline V gene sequence: CDR1 MNHNY, CDR2 SVGAGI (reference sequence). The specimen sequenced was PBMCs. The V call is TRBV6-6, the J call TRBJ1-2; 8 bases map to TRBD1. This receptor was obtained from a woman aged 60-75 years in good health and CMV-seropositive. CDR3: CANTKPGGQANYGYTF. In DNA, the CDR3 is TGTGCCAACACAAAACCCGGGGGACAGGCCAACTATGGCTACACCTTC.